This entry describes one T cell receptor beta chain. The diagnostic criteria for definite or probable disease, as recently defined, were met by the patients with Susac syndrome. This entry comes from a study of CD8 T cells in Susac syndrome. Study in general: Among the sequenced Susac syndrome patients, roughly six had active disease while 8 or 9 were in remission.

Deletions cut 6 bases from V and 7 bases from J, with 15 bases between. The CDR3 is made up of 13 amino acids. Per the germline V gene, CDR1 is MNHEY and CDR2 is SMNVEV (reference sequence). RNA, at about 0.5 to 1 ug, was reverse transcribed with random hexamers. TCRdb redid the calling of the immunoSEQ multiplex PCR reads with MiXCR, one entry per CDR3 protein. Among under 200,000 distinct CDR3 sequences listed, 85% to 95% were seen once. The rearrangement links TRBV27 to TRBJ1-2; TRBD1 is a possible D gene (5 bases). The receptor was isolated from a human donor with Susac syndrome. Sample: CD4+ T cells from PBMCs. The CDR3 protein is CASRAQGSGGYTF. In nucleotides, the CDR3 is TGTGCCAGCAGGGCCCAGGGTTCGGGTGGCTACACCTTC.